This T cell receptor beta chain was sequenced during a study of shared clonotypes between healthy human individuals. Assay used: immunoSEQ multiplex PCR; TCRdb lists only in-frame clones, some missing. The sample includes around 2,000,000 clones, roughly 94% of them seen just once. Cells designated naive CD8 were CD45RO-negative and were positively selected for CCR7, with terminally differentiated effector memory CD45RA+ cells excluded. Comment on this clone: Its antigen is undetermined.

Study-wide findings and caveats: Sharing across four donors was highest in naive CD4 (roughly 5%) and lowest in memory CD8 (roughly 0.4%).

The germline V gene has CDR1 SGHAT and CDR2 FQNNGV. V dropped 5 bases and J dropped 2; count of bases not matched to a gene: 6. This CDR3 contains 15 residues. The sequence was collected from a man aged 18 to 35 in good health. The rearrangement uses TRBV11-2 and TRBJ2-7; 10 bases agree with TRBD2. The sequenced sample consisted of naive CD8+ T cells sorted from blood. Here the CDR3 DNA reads TGTGCCAGCAGCCCCGGACTAGCGGAACCCTACGAGCAGTACTTC. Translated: CASSPGLAEPYEQYF.